What follows describes a single T cell receptor (beta chain). Its specificity is unknown. The data derive from a study of response to subunit inactivated influenza vaccine. Findings of the study overall: It was the authors' suggestion that each seasonal influenza vaccination recruits few new T cells.

The CDR3 consists of 17 residues. V was shortened by 2 bases and J by 3 bases, with 14 bases between the two germline ends. From the RT-PCR reads, TCRdb called clonotypes with MiXCR, one entry per CDR3 protein. The data contain 550,000 to 800,000 distinct CDR3 sequences, about a sixth of them singletons. The V call is TRBV6-7, the J call TRBJ2-6; D gene uncertain. TRBV6-7 is an ORF; its function is uncertain. Here the sequenced sample was PBMCs from blood, taken roughly 13 days after vaccination. This TCR was recovered from a man aged 50-60 years who received an inactivated influenza vaccine. As DNA, the CDR3 is TGTGCCAGCAGTTACGTAAGAGGTGTCGTTGGGGCCAACGTCCTGACTTTC. Protein: CASSYVRGVVGANVLTF.